This T cell receptor beta chain is from a study of T cells in Graves' hyperthyroidism and ophthalmopathy. On the study more broadly: Pretreatment peripheral blood was obtained at initial diagnosis. Study-wide findings and caveats: In simple terms, a model built on 13 V-J features told ophthalmopathy apart from stable hyperthyroidism.

The table lists this clonotype with many counts. Its target is unknown. A Clinical Activity Score of at least 3, a NOSPECS grade of at least 4 and a duration under 3 months were recorded in the ophthalmopathy patients. 10 ml fresh peripheral blood yielded the PBMCs. The CDR3 regions of TCR beta were amplified from RNA transcripts. HTBI primers were used for first-round RT-PCR of the TCR CDR3. TCRdb independently ran MiXCR on the multiplex PCR reads; one entry per CDR3 protein. The sample holds 300,000 to 500,000 distinct CDR3 sequences; more than 12% are singletons and the top ten take over 25%. CDR1 is DFQATT and CDR2 is SNEGSKA in the germline V gene (reference sequence). CDR3 length equals 15 residues. Trimming removed 7 bases at V and 2 bases at J, with 18 bases between.

The specimen sequenced was blood. This clonotype originated in a man aged 50 to 59 with Graves' ophthalmopathy. The J gene is TRBJ1-5, the V gene TRBV20-1, with D hard to call. The CDR3, as DNA: TGCAGTGTCCCGGCGGGAGGCTCGGGCAATCAGCCCCAGCATTTT. Its protein is CSVPAGGSGNQPQHF.